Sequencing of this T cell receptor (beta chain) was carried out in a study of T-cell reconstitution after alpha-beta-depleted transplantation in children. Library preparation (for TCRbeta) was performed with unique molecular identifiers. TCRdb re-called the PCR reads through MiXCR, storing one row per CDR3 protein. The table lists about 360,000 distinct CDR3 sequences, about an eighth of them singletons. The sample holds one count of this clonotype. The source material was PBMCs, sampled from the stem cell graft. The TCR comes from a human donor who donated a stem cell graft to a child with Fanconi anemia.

The CDR3 region is CSARVSGTDLYEQYF. The CDR3 bases are TGCAGTGCTAGAGTTTCCGGGACAGATCTATACGAGCAGTACTTC. The chain employs TRBV20-1 and TRBJ2-7, with TRBD1 identical over 7 bases. Germline CDR1 DFQATT, CDR2 SNEGSKA (reference sequence). The CDR3 runs to 15 residues. The junction had 10 bases not matched to a gene; V was cut back by 1 base and J by 4 bases.